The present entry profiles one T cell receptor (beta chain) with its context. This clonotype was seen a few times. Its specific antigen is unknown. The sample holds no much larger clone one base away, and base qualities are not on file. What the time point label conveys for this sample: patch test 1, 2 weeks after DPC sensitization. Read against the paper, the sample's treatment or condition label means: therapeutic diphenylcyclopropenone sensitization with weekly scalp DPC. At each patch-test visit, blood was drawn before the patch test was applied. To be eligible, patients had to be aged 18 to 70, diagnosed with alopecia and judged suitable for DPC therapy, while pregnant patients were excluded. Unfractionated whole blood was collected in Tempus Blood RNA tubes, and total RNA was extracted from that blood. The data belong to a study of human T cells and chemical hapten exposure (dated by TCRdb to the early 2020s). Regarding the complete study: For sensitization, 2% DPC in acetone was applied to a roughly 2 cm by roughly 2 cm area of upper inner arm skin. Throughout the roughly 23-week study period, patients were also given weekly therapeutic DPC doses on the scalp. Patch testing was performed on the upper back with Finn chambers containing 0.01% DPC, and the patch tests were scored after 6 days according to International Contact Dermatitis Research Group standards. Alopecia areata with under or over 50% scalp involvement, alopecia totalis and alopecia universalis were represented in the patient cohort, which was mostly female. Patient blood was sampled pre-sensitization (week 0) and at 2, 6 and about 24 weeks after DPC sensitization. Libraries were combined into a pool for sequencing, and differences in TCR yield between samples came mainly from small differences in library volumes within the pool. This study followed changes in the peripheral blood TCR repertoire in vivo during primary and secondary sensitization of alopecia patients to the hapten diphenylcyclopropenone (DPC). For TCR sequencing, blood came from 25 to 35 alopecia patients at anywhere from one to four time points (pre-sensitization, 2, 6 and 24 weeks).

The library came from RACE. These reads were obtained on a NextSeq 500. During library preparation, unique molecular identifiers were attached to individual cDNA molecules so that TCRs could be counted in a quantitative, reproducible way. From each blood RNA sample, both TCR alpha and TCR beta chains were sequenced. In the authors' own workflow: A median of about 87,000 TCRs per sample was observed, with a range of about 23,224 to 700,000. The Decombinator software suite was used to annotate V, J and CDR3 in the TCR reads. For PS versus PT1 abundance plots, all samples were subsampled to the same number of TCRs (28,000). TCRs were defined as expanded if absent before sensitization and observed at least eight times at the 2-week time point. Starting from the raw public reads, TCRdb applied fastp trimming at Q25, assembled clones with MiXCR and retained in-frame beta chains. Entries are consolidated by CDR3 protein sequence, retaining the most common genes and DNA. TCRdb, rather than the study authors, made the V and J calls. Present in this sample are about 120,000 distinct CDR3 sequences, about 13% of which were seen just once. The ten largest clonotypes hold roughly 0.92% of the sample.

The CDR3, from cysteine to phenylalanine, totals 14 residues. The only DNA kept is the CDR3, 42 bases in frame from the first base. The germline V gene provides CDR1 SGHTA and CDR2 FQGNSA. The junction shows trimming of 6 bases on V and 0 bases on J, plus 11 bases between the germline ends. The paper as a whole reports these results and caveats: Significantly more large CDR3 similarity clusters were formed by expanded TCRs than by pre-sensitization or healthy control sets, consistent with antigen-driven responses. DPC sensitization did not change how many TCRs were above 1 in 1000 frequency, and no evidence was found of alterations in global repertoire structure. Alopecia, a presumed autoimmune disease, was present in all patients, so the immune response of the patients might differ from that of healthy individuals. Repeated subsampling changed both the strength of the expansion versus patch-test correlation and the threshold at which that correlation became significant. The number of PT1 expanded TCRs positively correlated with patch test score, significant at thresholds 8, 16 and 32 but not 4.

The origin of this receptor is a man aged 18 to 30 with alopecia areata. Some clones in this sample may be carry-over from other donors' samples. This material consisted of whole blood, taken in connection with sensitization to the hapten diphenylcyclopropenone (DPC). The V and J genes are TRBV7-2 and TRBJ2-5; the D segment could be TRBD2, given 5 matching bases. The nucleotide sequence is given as TGTGCCAGCAGTCTTGGGGAGTACCAAGAGACCCAGTACTTC. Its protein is CASSLGEYQETQYF.